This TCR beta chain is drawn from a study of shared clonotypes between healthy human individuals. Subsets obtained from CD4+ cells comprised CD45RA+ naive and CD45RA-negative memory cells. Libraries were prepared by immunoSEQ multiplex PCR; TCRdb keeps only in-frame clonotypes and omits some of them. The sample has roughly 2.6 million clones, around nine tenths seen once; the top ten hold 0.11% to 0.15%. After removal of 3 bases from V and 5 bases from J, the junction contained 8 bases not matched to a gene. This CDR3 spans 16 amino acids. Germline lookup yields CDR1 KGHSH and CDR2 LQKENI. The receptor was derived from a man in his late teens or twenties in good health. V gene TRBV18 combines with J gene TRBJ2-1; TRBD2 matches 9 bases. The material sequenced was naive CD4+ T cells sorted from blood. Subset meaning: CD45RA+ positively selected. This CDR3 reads CASSPVSGGPDNEQFF. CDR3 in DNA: TGTGCCAGCTCACCGGTTAGCGGGGGCCCCGACAATGAGCAGTTCTTC.